At least ten counts were recorded for the clone carrying this T cell receptor beta chain. What it recognizes is unknown. Original processing methods: Counts of TCRs in each sample centred on a median of around 100,000 and extended from roughly 25,000 to 750,000. TCRdb re-derived calls from the RACE reads in MiXCR, one entry per CDR3 protein. TCRdb, rather than the study authors, made the V and J calls. The sample lists about 93,000 distinct CDR3 sequences; about 8.6% were seen once. These data belong to a study of human T cells and chemical hapten exposure. General study findings and limits: TCRs at high frequency, those above 1 in 1000, did not change with DPC sensitization.

Time point: healthy volunteer bleed at 2 weeks. Unfractionated whole blood served as the source for total RNA extraction. The CDR3 extends over 14 amino acids. Per germline, CDR1 SEHNR and CDR2 FQNEAQ (reference sequence). Between the trimmed V and J ends, which lost 1 base and 4 bases, there was a span of 8 bases. This chain joins TRBV7-9 and TRBJ2-1; D call uncertain. Sequences were obtained from whole blood. The TCR was taken from a female donor in good health. Some clones in this sample may be carry-over from other donors' samples. The CDR3 bases are TGTGCCAGCAGCTTAGGCCTAAATTACAATGAGCAGTTCTTC. Protein: CASSLGLNYNEQFF.